Presented here are 20 T cell receptor beta chains from one specimen sequenced in a study of shared clonotypes between healthy human individuals. The method was immunoSEQ multiplex PCR; TCRdb's version includes in-frame clones alone and lacks a portion of them. This sample has roughly 1 million clones; approximately 76% occur once, and the top ten carry about 1.5%. The specimen sequenced was memory CD4+ T cells sorted from blood. Sample subset: CD45RA-negative fraction. The receptors shown here come from a young man in good health.

This chain links TRBV7-2 with TRBJ2-4, with TRBD2 matching over 9 bases. The CDR3 extends over 15 amino acids. V gave up 5 bases and J gave up 0 bases; unmatched junction bases: 2. The germline CDR1 and CDR2 sequences are SGHTA and FQGNSA. The CDR3 loop reads CASSLLAGAKNIQYF. The CDR3 coding sequence is TGTGCCAGCAGCCTACTAGCGGGAGCCAAAAACATTCAGTACTTC. The full variable domain, completed using reference TRBV7-2 and TRBJ2-4, is GAGVSQSPSNKVTEKGKDVELRCDPISGHTALYWYRQSLGQGLEFLIYFQGNSAPDKSGLPSDRFSAERTGGSVSTLTIQRTQQEDSAVYLCASSLLAGAKNIQYFGAGTRLSVL.

V usage is TRBV29-1 and J usage is TRBJ2-1, with 11 bases aligning to TRBD2. This CDR3 has 16 residues. Germline CDR1 is SQVTM and CDR2 is ANQGSEA. J lost 7 bases, V lost 7 bases, and 15 bases had no gene match. This chain's CDR3 is CSAVTGTSGPGNEQFF. The DNA of the CDR3 is TGCAGCGCCGTCACCGGGACTAGCGGTCCGGGGAATGAGCAGTTCTTC.

V gene TRBV28 combines with J gene TRBJ2-5, with D unresolved. The end of the DNA fits TRBJ2-7 better, so the J call may be wrong. The CDR3 has 11 amino acids. Germline lookup yields CDR1 MDHEN and CDR2 SYDVKM. CDR3 in amino acids: CASSPQFEQYF. The DNA for the CDR3 is TGTGCCAGCAGCCCCCAGTTCGAGCAGTACTTC.

This clone occurred a few times. This chain uses TRBV9 with TRBJ2-1, with 7 bases lining up with TRBD2. This CDR3 contains 15 residues. Looked up from germline, CDR1 is SGDLS and CDR2 is YYNGEE. Germline trimming cut 3 bases from V and 8 bases from J; bases unmatched to any gene: 11. CDR3 coding DNA: TGTGCCAGCAGCGCCCGGACTGGGGGGGGTCATGAGCAGTTCTTC. Translated, it gives CASSARTGGGHEQFF.

On this clone itself: Other DNA sequences within the sample encode an identical CDR3. The chain has TRBV6-5 and TRBJ1-1; the match to TRBD1 covers 9 bases. The CDR3 is made up of 14 amino acids. Germline V gene data show CDR1 as MNHEY and CDR2 as SVGAGI. The ends lost 5 bases at V and 0 bases at J; junction bases unmatched: 1. The CDR3 loop reads CASSGQGLNTEAFF. CDR3 DNA: TGTGCCAGCAGTGGACAGGGGTTGAACACTGAAGCTTTCTTT.

This sequence joins TRBV27 and TRBJ2-7; 9 bases map to TRBD2. The CDR3 consists of 18 residues. In germline, CDR1 is MNHEY, CDR2 SMNVEV (reference sequence). The V and J ends lost 2 bases and 1 base, in that order; junction bases with no gene match: 12. As DNA, the CDR3 is TGTGCCAGCAGTTTAAAACCGTTTTTTCTAGCGGGATCCTACGAGCAGTACTTC. Residues: CASSLKPFFLAGSYEQYF.

The chain combines TRBV2 with TRBJ2-3, with 12 positions matching TRBD2. This CDR3 has 18 amino acids. Looked up from germline, CDR1 is SNHLY and CDR2 is FYNNEI. V shed 7 bases, J shed 5 bases, and the junction held 16 bases outside the gene matches. CDR3 sequence (DNA): TGTGCCAGCAAACTAAAAACCTCTCTAGCGGGGGGGCAAGATACGCAGTATTTT. It codes for CASKLKTSLAGGQDTQYF.

There are a few counts of this clone. This sequence joins TRBV30 and TRBJ1-5; 8 nucleotides agree with TRBD1. This CDR3 is 14 amino acids long. CDR1 and CDR2 from the germline V gene are GTSNPN and SVGIG (reference sequence). Losses at the gene ends were 5 bases for V and 4 bases for J; bases not matched to a gene: 7. CDR3 nucleotide sequence: TGTGCCTGGTCCGGGACAGGCATTAATCAGCCCCAGCATTTT. Translated, it gives CAWSGTGINQPQHF.

The gene calls are TRBV10-1 and TRBJ1-2; no definite D call. The V end lost 0 bases, the J end lost 7 bases, and 24 bases lay between the germline ends. The CDR3 covers 18 residues. Germline V gene lookup returns CDR1 WNHNN and CDR2 SYGVQD (reference sequence). The CDR3 sequence: CASSESKEAGPQTGGYTF. CDR3 DNA sequence: TGCGCCAGCAGTGAGTCGAAGGAGGCCGGGCCCCAGACGGGTGGCTACACCTTC.

The chain employs TRBV1 and TRBJ2-1; the table assigns TRBD2, which was not confirmed against the DNA. TRBV1 is an annotated pseudogene. The CDR3 has 17 amino acids. CDR3 protein: CTSSQDRKLAVHNEQFF. The CDR3 DNA is TGCACCAGCAGCCAAGATCGAAAACTAGCGGTTCACAATGAGCAGTTCTTC.

Comment on this clone: The sample has other DNA sequences that encode this CDR3 too. This sequence joins TRBV18 and TRBJ1-5, with D unclear. V lost 6 bases and J 0 bases, leaving 9 bases between the germline ends. This CDR3 contains 14 residues. The germline gives CDR1 KGHSH, CDR2 LQKENI. The CDR3 loop is CASSPDSSNQPQHF. The CDR3 DNA reads as TGTGCCAGCTCGCCCGACTCTAGCAATCAGCCCCAGCATTTT.

The chain combines TRBV11-3 with TRBJ2-1, with 11 bases matching TRBD2. Germline lookup yields CDR1 SGHNT and CDR2 YENEEA. The CDR3 consists of 17 residues. With 3 bases clipped from V and 3 bases from J, the junction kept 7 bases outside the gene matches. CDR3 amino acids: CASSFRSGGVGYNEQFF. The CDR3 nucleotides are TGTGCCAGCAGCTTTCGTAGCGGGGGGGTTGGCTACAATGAGCAGTTCTTC.

The CDR3 DNA reads TGTGCCAGTAGTATAGAGAGGAACACCGGGGAGCTGTTTTTT. This encodes CASSIERNTGELFF. The chain is built from TRBV19 and TRBJ2-2, with D unclear. The germline V gene encodes CDR1 LNHDA and CDR2 SQIVND (reference sequence). V was clipped by 0 bases and J by 1 base, with 3 bases between them. The CDR3 has 14 residues.

The gene calls are TRBV13 and TRBJ2-7; 8 nucleotides agree with TRBD1. This CDR3 has 12 residues. V trimming: 1 base; J trimming: 12 bases; junction bases outside the gene matches: 5. Germline CDR1 and CDR2: PRHDT and FYEKMQ (reference sequence). CDR3 DNA: TGTGCCAGCAGCTTAGTCCAGGGGGCCGTGTACTTC. This translates into CASSLVQGAVYF.

V and J are TRBV2 and TRBJ1-1, with 7 bases identical to TRBD1. Germline CDR1 reads SNHLY; CDR2 reads FYNNEI. The ends lost 8 bases at V and 5 bases at J; junction bases unmatched: 11. This CDR3 has 14 amino acids. Here the CDR3 reads CASGRDSLGTEAFF. The CDR3 DNA reads TGTGCCAGCGGGAGGGACAGTTTAGGGACTGAAGCTTTCTTT.

CDR3 region: CASSAWTSGGGETQYF. The CDR3 DNA reads TGCGCCAGCAGCGCATGGACTAGCGGGGGCGGAGAGACCCAGTACTTC. V usage is TRBV5-1 and J usage is TRBJ2-5; TRBD2 matches 13 bases. Germline CDR1 is SGHRS and CDR2 is YFSETQ. V lost 4 bases and J lost 4; bases outside the gene matches: 7. The CDR3 contains 16 residues.

A single count supports this clone. This chain connects TRBV9 to TRBJ2-5; D gene ambiguous. Germline V gene lookup returns CDR1 SGDLS and CDR2 YYNGEE. The CDR3 is 13 amino acids. Trimming left V 0 bases short and J 2 bases short, with 5 bases between. The CDR3 here is CASSVASQETQYF. CDR3 DNA sequence: TGTGCCAGCAGCGTAGCCTCTCAAGAGACCCAGTACTTC.

This chain joins TRBV6-1 and TRBJ2-1; D call uncertain. Per germline, CDR1 MNHNS and CDR2 SASEGT. The CDR3 loop spans 15 amino acids. The V gene lost 3 bases and the J gene lost 0 bases, with 9 bases spanning the gap. CDR3 amino acids: CASSDGSASYNEQFF. In DNA form, the CDR3 reads TGTGCCAGCAGTGATGGGTCCGCCTCCTACAATGAGCAGTTCTTC.

V and J are TRBV30 and TRBJ2-7; the D gene is possibly TRBD1 (6 bases). The germline CDR1 and CDR2 sequences are GTSNPN and SVGIG (reference sequence). The CDR3 has 15 residues. The germline V and J ends were trimmed by 3 bases and 2 bases, with 17 bases remaining between them. This CDR3 reads CAWRVPGEFTYEQYF. DNA of the CDR3: TGTGCCTGGAGGGTCCCAGGGGAATTTACCTACGAGCAGTACTTC.

The V and J genes are TRBV5-1 and TRBJ2-3; weak D call: TRBD2 (5 bases). CDR3 length: 15 amino acids. Germline loops: CDR1 SGHRS, CDR2 YFSETQ. V gave up 5 bases and J gave up 0 bases, with 13 bases separating them. DNA of the CDR3: TGCGCCAGCAGTCAATCGCTAGCTAGCACAGATACGCAGTATTTT. Translated, it gives CASSQSLASTDTQYF.